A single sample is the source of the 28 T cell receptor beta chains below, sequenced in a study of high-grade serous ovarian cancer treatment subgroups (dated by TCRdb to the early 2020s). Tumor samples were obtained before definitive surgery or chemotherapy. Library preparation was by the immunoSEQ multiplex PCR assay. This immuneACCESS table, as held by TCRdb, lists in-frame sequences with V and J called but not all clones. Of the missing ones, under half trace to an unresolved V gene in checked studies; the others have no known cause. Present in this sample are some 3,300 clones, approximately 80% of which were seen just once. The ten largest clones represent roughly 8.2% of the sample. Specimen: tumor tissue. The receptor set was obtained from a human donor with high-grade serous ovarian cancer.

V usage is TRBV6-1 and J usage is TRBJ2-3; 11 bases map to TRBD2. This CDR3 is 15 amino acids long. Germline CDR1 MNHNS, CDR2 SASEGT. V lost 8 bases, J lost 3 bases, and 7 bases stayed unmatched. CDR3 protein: CASLLAGGLTDTQYF. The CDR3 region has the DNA TGTGCCAGCCTTCTAGCGGGGGGACTTACAGATACGCAGTATTTT.

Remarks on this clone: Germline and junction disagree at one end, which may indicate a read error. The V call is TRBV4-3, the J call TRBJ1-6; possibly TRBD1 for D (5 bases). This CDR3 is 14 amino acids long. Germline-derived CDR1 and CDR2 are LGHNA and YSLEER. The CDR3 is CASSQDVRGSPLHF. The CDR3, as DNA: TGCGCCAGCAGTCAAGATGTGAGGGGTTCACCCCTCCACTTT.

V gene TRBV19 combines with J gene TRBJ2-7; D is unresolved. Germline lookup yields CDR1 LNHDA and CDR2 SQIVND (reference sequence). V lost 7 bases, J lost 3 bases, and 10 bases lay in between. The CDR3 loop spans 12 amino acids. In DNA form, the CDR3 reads TGTGCCAGTACTCAGGACGGCTACGAGCAGTACTTC. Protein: CASTQDGYEQYF.

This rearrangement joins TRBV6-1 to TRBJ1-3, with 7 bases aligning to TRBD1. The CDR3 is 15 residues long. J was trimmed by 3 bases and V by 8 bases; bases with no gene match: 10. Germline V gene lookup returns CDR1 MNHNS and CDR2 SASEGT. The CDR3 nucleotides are TGTGCCAGCGTGCAGGTCCCAGGGGGTGGAAACACCATATATTTT. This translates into CASVQVPGGGNTIYF.

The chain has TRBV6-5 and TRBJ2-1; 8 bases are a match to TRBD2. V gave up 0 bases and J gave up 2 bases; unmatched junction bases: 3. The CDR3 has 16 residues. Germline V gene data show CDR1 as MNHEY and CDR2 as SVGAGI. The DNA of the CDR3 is TGTGCCAGCAGTTACTCGGCAGCGGGGGCCTACAATGAGCAGTTCTTC. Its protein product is CASSYSAAGAYNEQFF.

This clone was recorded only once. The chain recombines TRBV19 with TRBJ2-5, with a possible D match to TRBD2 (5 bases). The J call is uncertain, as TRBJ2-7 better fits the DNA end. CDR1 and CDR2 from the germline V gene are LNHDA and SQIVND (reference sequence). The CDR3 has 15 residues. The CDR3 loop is CASSIVGSFSYEQYF. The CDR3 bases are TGTGCCAGTAGTATAGTAGGGAGTTTCTCCTACGAGCAGTACTTC.

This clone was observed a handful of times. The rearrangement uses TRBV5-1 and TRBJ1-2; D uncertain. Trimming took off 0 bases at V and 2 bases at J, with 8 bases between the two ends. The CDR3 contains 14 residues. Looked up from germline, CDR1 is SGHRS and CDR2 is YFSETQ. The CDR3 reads CASSLGQLNYGYTF. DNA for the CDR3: TGCGCCAGCAGCTTGGGGCAATTGAACTATGGCTACACCTTC.

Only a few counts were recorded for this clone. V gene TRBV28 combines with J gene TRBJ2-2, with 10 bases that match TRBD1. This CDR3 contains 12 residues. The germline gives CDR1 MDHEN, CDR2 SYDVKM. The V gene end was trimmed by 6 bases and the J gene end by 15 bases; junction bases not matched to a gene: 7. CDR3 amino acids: CASSDKDRGMFF. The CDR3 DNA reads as TGTGCCAGCAGCGACAAGGACAGGGGGATGTTTTTT.

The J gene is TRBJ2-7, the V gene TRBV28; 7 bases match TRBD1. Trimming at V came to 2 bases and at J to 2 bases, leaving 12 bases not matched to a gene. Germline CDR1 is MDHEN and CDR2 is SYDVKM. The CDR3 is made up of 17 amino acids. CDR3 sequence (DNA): TGTGCCAGCAGTTTAATTCGGGACAGCAAAACTCCCTACGAGCAGTACGTC. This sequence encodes CASSLIRDSKTPYEQYV.

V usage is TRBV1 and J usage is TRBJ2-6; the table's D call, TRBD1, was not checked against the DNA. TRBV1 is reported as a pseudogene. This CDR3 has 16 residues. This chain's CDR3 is CTSRPCAQSRANVLTF. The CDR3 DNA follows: TGCACCAGCAGGCCATGTGCACAAAGTCGGGCCAACGTCCTGACTTTC.

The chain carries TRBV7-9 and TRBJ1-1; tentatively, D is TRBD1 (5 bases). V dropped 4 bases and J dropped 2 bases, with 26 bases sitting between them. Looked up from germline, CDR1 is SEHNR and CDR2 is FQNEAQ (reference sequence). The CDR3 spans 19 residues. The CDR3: CASSSSMALEGRKNTEAFF. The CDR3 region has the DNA TGTGCCAGCAGCTCATCTATGGCTCTTGAGGGGCGCAAAAACACTGAAGCTTTCTTT.

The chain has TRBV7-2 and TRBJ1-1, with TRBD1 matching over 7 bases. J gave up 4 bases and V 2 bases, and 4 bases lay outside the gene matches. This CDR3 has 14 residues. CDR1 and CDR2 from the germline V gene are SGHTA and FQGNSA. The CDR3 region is CASSLTTGTTEAFF. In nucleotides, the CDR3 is TGTGCCAGCAGCTTAACGACAGGGACCACTGAAGCTTTCTTT.

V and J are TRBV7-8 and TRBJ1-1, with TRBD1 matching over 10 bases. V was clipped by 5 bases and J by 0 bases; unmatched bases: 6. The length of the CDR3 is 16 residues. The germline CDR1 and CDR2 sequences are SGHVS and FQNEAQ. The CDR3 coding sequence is TGTGCCAGCAGCGCCCAGGGACAGGGGCTGAACACTGAAGCTTTCTTT. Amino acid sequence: CASSAQGQGLNTEAFF.

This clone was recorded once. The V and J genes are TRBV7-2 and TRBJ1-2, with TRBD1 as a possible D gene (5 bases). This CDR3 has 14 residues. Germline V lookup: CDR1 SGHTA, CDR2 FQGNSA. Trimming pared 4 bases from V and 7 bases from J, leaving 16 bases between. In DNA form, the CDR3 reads TGTGCCAGCAGCTCCGTCCTGGGCGGGGGTGGCTACACCTTC. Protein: CASSSVLGGGGYTF.

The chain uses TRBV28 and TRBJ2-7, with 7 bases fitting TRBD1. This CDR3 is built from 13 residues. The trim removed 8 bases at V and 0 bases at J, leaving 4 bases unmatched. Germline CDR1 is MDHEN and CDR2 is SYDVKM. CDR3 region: CASGTVSSYEQYF. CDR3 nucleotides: TGTGCCAGCGGGACAGTGAGCTCCTACGAGCAGTACTTC. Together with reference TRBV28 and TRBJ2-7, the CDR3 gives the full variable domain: DVKVTQSSRYLVKRTGEKVFLECVQDMDHENMFWYRQDPGLGLRLIYFSYDVKMKEKGDIPEGYSVSREKKERFSLILESASTNQTSMYLCASGTVSSYEQYFGPGTRLTVT.

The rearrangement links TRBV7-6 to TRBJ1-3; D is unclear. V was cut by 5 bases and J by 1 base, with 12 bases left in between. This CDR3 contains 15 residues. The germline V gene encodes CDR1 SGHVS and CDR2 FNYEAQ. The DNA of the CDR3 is TGTGCCAGCAGCCCCCGAAAGGATTCTGGAAACACCATATATTTT. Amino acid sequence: CASSPRKDSGNTIYF.

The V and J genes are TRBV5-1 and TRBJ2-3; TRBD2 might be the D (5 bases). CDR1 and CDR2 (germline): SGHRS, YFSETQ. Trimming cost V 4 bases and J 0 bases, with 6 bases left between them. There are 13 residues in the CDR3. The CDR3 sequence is CASSRTSTDTQYF. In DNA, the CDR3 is TGCGCCAGCAGCAGGACTAGCACAGATACGCAGTATTTT.

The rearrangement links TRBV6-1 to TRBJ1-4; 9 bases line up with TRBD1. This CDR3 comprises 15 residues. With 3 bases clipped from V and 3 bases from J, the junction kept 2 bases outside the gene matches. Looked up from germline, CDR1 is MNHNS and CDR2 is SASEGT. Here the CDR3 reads CASSEGTGSNEKLFF. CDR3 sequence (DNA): TGTGCCAGCAGTGAGGGGACAGGGTCTAATGAAAAACTGTTTTTT.

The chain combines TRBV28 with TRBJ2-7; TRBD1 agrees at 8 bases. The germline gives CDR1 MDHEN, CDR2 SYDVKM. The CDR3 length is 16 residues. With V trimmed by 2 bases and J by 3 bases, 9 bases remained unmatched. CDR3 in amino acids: CASSLAGPGQDYEQYF. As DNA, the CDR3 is TGTGCCAGCAGTTTAGCTGGCCCGGGACAGGACTACGAGCAGTACTTC.

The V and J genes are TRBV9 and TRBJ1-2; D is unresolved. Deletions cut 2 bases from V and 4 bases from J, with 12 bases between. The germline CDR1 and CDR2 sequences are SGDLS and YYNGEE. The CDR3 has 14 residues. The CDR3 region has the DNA TGTGCCAGCAGCGTGAAGGGAGGGAGCTATGGCTACACCTTC. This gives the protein CASSVKGGSYGYTF.

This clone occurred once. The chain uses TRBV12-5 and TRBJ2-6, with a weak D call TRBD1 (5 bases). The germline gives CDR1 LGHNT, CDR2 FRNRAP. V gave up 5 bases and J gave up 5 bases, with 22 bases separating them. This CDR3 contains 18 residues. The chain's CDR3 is CASGRAFAGQSRANVLTF. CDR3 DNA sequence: TGTGCTAGTGGTAGAGCCTTTGCAGGACAAAGCCGGGCCAACGTCCTGACTTTC.

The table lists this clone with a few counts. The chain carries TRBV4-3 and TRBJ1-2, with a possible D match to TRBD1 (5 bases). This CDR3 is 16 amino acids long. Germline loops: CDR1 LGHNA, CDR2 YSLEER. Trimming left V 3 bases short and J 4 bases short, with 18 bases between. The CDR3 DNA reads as TGCGCCAGCAGCCAGGAGGCGACCTCCAGGGCCTATGGCTACACCTTC. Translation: CASSQEATSRAYGYTF.

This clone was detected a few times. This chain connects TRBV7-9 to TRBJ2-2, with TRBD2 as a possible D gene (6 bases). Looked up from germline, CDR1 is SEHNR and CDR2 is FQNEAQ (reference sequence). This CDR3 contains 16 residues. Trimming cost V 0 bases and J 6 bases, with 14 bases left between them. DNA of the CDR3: TGTGCCAGCAGCTTAGCTTCGGCGGGGTTCCCCGGGGAGCTGTTTTTT. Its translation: CASSLASAGFPGELFF.

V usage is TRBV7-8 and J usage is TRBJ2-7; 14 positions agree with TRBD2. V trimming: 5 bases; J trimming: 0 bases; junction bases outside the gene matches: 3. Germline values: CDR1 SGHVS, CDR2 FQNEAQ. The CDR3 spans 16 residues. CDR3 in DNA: TGTGCCAGCAGCCGGACTAGCGGGGGGAGCTCCTACGAGCAGTACGTC. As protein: CASSRTSGGSSYEQYV.

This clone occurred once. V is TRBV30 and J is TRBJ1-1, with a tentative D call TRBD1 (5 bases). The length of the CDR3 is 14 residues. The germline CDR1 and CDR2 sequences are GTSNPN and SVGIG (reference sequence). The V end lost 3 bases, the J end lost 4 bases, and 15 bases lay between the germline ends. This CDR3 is CAWRTSGGSTEAFF. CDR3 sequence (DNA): TGTGCCTGGAGGACGTCGGGGGGTTCCACTGAAGCTTTCTTT. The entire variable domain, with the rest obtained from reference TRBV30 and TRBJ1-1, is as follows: SQTIHQWPATLVQPVGSPLSLECTVEGTSNPNLYWYRQAAGRGLQLLFYSVGIGQISSEVPQNLSASRPQDRQFILSSKKLLLSDSGFYLCAWRTSGGSTEAFFGQGTRLTVV.

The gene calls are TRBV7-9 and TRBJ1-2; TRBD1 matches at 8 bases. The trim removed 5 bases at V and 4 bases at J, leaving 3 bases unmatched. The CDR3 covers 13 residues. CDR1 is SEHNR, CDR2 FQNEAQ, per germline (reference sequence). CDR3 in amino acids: CASSPTGGYGYTF. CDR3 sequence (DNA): TGTGCCAGCAGCCCAACAGGGGGCTATGGCTACACCTTC. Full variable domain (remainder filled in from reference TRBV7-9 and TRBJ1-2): DTGVSQNPRHKITKRGQNVTFRCDPISEHNRLYWYRQTLGQGPEFLTYFQNEAQLEKSRLLSDRFSAERPKGSFSTLEIQRTEQGDSAMYLCASSPTGGYGYTFGSGTRLTVV.

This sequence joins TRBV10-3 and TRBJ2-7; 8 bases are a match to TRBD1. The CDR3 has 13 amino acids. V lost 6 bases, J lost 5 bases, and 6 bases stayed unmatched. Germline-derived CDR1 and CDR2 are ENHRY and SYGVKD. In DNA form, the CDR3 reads TGTGCCATCAGGGAACAGGGGGACGACGAGCAGTACGTC. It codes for CAIREQGDDEQYV.

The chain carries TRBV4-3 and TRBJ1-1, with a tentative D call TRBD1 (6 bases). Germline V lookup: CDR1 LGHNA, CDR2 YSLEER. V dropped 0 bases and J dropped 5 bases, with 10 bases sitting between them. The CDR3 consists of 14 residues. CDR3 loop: CASSQEDRRTEAFF. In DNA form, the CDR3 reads TGCGCCAGCAGCCAAGAAGACAGGAGGACTGAAGCTTTCTTT.